This TCR beta chain emerged from a study of CD8+ T cells in alopecia areata. Treatment reported: oral pan-JAK inhibitor, 5-10 mg twice daily. Sampling of alopecia areata patients yielded lesional scalp punch biopsies as well as peripheral blood. This clone was seen a single time. CDR3 length: 11 residues. With 5 bases removed from V and 6 bases from J, the gap between germline ends came to 8 bases. Germline CDR1 is MDHEN and CDR2 is SYDVKM. RNA, once extracted, was reverse transcribed into cDNA for use as the sequencing template. TCRdb's copy holds only in-frame clones and misses some; the assay was immunoSEQ multiplex PCR. Of around 120,000 clones in the sample, around 63% were seen once.

The receptor was isolated from a human donor with alopecia areata. The chain uses TRBV28 and TRBJ2-7, with no clear D. The sample was CD4+ T cells sorted from blood, taken at week 4, from a patient treated with tofacitinib. The DNA for the CDR3 is TGTGCCAGCAGTACCCCATTCGAGCAGTACTTC. The encoded protein is CASSTPFEQYF.